The present entry profiles one T cell receptor (beta chain) with its context. This entry comes from a study of blood T cell repertoires in COVID-19. Data came from immunoSEQ multiplex PCR; TCRdb stores just in-frame clones and leaves some out. The sample lists about 190,000 clones, around nine tenths occurring once. J lost 5 bases, V lost 4 bases, and 14 bases had no gene match. The CDR3 is 16 amino acids. The germline CDR1 and CDR2 sequences are SGHRS and YFSETQ. This clonotype was sampled from a man aged 55 to 70 with active or convalescent COVID-19. The V and J genes are TRBV5-1 and TRBJ2-7, with 8 bases fitting TRBD2. The sample consisted of peripheral blood. The CDR3 spells CASSPSLGGGRNEQYF. The DNA for the CDR3 is TGCGCCAGCAGCCCTAGTCTGGGCGGGGGGCGCAACGAGCAGTACTTC.